This T cell receptor beta chain emerged from a study of T cell responses to AZD1222 COVID-19 vaccine. The study's findings and limits: In a largely white British group with more females than males, clonal diversity was possibly underestimated. The number of AZD1222 recipients seropositive at baseline was only 6 or 7. The study sampled repertoires only after the peak T cell response. The CD4 TCRs associated with vaccination extended across spike and predominated at 160-218 and 743-854.

In its sample, this clone was seen a few times. Its antigen remains unknown. The ends lost 0 bases at V and 3 bases at J; junction bases unmatched: 6. The length of the CDR3 is 16 residues. Germline assignment: CDR1 MGHRA and CDR2 YSYEKL. TCRdb's copy holds only in-frame clones and misses some; the assay was immunoSEQ multiplex PCR. The profile covers about 110,000 clones, with 92% appearing a single time and approximately 8% taken by the ten largest. This clonotype was obtained from an adult who received the AZD1222 COVID-19 vaccine. The material was peripheral blood, obtained 28 days after the second AZD1222 dose. The V gene is TRBV4-1, the J gene TRBJ2-7; 9 bases are a match to TRBD1. CDR3 in amino acids: CASSQEPQGADYEQYF. CDR3 sequence (DNA): TGCGCCAGCAGCCAAGAGCCACAGGGGGCAGACTACGAGCAGTACTTC.